The following is a T cell receptor beta chain sequence with its context. Germline V gene lookup returns CDR1 SEHNR and CDR2 FQNEAQ (reference sequence). The CDR3 loop spans 13 amino acids. The V and J ends lost 5 bases and 8 bases respectively, with 15 bases between them. The data derive from a study of cytotoxic CD8 clonotypes in ibrutinib-treated CLL. Study context: Response samples were obtained once patients had received a median about 12 months of treatment, range 6 to 36.

PBMCs were cryopreserved, and 1.5 to 2 micrograms of genomic DNA from them went into TCR beta libraries. Sequenced by immunoSEQ multiplex PCR; TCRdb stores in-frame clones only, minus some. The sample includes about 43,000 clones, 60% to 75% of them seen just once. The sequence came from a human donor with chronic lymphocytic leukemia. The sample was PBMCs, taken after 12 months of ibrutinib treatment. The chain combines TRBV7-9 with TRBJ1-2; the D gene is possibly TRBD1 (5 bases). CDR3 residues: CASSLRWGDGYTF. CDR3 sequence (DNA): TGTGCCAGCAGCCTGCGCTGGGGGGACGGCTACACCTTC.